This T cell receptor beta chain is from a study of cytomegalovirus exposure and HLA in healthy donors. The study's findings and limits: A later analysis found that most CMV-associated TCR beta chains appeared HLA-restricted. In a later analysis, TCR beta V- and J-gene trimming was associated with a missense DCLRE1C variant.

A word on this clone: Its antigen is still unknown.

Primers: 60 Vbeta forward and 13 Jbeta reverse. Original methodology: A follow-up analysis tallied 73 million or so unique TCR beta chains, approximately 11 million shared. Measured with immunoSEQ multiplex PCR; TCRdb has only the in-frame clones, and not every one. Clonal size and the V and J genes are those of that table, whereas D and trimming came from the DNA. The sample holds around 180,000 clones, about 82% seen once. The sequenced material came from PBMCs. The sequence derives from a male donor in good health and CMV-seronegative.

The CDR3: CRREYASGNTIYF. The CDR3 DNA is TGTCGGAGGGAATACGCCTCTGGAAACACCATATATTTT. The rearrangement uses TRBV19 and TRBJ1-3; D uncertain. Per germline, CDR1 LNHDA and CDR2 SQIVND (reference sequence). This CDR3 comprises 13 residues.